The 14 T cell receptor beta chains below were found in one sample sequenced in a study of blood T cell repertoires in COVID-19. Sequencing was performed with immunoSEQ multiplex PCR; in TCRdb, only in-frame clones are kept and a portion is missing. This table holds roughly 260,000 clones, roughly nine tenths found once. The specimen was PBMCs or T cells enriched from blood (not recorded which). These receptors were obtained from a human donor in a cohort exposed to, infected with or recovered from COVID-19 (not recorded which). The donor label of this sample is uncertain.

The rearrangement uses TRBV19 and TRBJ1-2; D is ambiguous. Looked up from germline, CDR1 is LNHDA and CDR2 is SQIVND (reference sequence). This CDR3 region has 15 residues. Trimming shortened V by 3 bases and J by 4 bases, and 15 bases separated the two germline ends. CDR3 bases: TGTGCCAGTAGTATTTTGTGGAACAGATCCTATGGCTACACCTTC. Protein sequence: CASSILWNRSYGYTF.

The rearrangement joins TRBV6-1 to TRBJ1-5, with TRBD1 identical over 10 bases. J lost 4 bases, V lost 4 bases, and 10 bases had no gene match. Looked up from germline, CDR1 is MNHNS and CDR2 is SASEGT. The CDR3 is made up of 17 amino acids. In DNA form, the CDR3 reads TGTGCCAGCAGTGGGGTAAAACCGGGACAGGGGAATCAGCCCCAGCATTTT. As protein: CASSGVKPGQGNQPQHF.

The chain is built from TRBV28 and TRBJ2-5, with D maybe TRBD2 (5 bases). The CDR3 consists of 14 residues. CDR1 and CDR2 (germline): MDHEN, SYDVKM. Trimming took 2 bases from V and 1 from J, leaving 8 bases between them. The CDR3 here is CASSLGGPQETQYF. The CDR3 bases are TGTGCCAGCAGTTTAGGCGGGCCCCAAGAGACCCAGTACTTC.

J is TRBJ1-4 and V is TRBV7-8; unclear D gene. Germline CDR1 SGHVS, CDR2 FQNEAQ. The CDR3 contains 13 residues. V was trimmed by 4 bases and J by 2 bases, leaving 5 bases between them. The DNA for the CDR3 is TGTGCCAGCAGCTCCCGGACTAATGAAAAACTGTTTTTT. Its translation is CASSSRTNEKLFF.

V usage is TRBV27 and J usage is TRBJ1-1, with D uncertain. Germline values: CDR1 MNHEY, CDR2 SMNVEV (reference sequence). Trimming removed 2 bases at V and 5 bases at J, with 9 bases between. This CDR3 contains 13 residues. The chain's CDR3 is CASSLMSRTEAFF. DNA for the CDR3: TGTGCCAGCAGTTTAATGAGTAGAACTGAAGCTTTCTTT.

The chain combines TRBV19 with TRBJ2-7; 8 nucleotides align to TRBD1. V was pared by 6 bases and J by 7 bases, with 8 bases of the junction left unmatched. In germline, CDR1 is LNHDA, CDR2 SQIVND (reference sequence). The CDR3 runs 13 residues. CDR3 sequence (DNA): TGTGCCAGTAGCGCCGCCCGGGACAGGGAGCAGTACTTC. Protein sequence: CASSAARDREQYF.

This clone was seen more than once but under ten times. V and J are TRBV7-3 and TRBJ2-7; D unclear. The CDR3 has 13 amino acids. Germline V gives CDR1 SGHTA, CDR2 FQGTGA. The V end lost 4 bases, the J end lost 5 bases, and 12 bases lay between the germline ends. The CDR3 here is CASSSSGSDEQYF. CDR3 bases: TGTGCCAGCAGCTCCTCCGGGTCGGACGAGCAGTACTTC.

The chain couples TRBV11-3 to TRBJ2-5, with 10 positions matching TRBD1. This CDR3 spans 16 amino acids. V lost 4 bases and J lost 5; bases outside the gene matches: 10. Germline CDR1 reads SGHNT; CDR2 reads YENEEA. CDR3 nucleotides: TGTGCCAGCAGCTCTAGGGGGACAGGGGCATCGGAGACCCAGTACTTC. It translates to CASSSRGTGASETQYF. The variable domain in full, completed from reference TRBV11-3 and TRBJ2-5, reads EAGVVQSPRYKIIEKKQPVAFWCNPISGHNTLYWYLQNLGQGPELLIRYENEEAVDDSQLPKDRFSAERLKGVDSTLKIQPAELGDSAVYLCASSSRGTGASETQYFGPGTRLLVL.

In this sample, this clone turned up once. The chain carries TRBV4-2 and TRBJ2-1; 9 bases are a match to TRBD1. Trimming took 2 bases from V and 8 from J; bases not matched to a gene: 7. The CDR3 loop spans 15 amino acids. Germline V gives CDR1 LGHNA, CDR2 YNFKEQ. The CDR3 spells CASSQLRTGEDEQFF. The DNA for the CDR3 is TGTGCCAGCAGCCAACTTAGGACAGGGGAGGATGAGCAGTTCTTC.

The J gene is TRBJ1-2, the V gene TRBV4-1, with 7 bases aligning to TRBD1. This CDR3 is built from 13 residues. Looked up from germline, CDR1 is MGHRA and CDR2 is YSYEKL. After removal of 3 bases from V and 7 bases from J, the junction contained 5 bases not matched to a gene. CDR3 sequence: CASSQIGTAGYTF. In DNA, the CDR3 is TGCGCCAGCAGCCAGATTGGGACAGCTGGCTACACCTTC.

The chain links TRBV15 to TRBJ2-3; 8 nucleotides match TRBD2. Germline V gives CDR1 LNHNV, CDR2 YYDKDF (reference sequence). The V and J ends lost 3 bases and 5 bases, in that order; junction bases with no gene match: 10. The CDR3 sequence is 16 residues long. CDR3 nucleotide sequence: TGTGCCACCAGCAGGCGCAGCGGGACTAGGGGAGATACGCAGTATTTT. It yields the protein CATSRRSGTRGDTQYF.

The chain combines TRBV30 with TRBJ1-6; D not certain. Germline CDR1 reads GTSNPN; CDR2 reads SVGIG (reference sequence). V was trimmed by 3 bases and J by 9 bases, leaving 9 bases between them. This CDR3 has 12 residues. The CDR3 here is CAWSREISPLHF. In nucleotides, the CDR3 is TGTGCCTGGAGCCGGGAGATTTCACCCCTCCACTTT.

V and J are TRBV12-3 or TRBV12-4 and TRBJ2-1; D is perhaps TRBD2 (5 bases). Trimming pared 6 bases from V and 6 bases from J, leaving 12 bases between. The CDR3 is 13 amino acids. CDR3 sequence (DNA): TGTGCCAGCAGCCCCCTCCGGGGCAATGAGCAGTTCTTC. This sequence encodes CASSPLRGNEQFF.

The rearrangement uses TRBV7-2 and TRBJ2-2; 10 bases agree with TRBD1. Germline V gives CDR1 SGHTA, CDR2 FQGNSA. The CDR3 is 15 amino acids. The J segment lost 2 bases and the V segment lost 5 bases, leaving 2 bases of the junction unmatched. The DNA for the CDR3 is TGTGCCAGCAGCGACAGGGGGCGAAACACCGGGGAGCTGTTTTTT. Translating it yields CASSDRGRNTGELFF.